Below are 27 T cell receptor beta chains sequenced from a single sample in a study of cytomegalovirus exposure and HLA in healthy donors. The study ran its PCR with 60 Vbeta and 13 Jbeta primers. Generated by immunoSEQ multiplex PCR, the TCRdb table keeps only in-frame clones and is missing some. In the table there are 200,000 to 300,000 clones, more than 75% of which are singletons. Sequencing was done on a sample of PBMCs. Receptor source: a woman aged 40 to 55 in good health and CMV-seropositive.

This clone was counted only a few times. One junction end does not reproduce the germline sequence, and a read error may be involved. This rearrangement joins TRBV7-9 to TRBJ2-1; no reliable D call. CDR3 length: 14 amino acids. The germline CDR1 and CDR2 sequences are SEHNR and FQNEAQ (reference sequence). The CDR3, as DNA: TGTTCCAGCAGCACAGAAAAACCGAACAATGAGCAGTTCTTC. This codes for CSSSTEKPNNEQFF.

This chain links TRBV6-1 with TRBJ2-5; 7 bases agree with TRBD1. CDR1 is MNHNS and CDR2 is SASEGT in the germline V gene. Germline trimming cut 3 bases from V and 3 bases from J; bases unmatched to any gene: 13. This CDR3 contains 17 residues. The DNA for the CDR3 is TGTGCCAGCAGTGATCCGGGACAGTCAGTAGGAAAAGAGACCCAGTACTTC. Translated: CASSDPGQSVGKETQYF.

This chain uses TRBV6-5 with TRBJ2-3, with 8 bases lining up with TRBD2. The CDR3 consists of 16 residues. Germline CDR1 reads MNHEY; CDR2 reads SVGAGI. Unmatched junction bases numbered 7, after V lost 4 bases and J lost 1 base. The CDR3 coding sequence is TGTGCCAGCAGTTGGTCCGGGACTAGAGGCACAGATACGCAGTATTTT. Translating gives CASSWSGTRGTDTQYF.

The chain uses TRBV30 and TRBJ1-1; 9 bases agree with TRBD1. The germline V gene encodes CDR1 GTSNPN and CDR2 SVGIG (reference sequence). The CDR3 has 13 amino acids. The V and J ends lost 4 bases and 7 bases, in that order; junction bases with no gene match: 7. CDR3 sequence: CAWIKQGAHEAFF. In nucleotides, the CDR3 is TGTGCCTGGATTAAACAGGGGGCGCATGAAGCTTTCTTT.

V is TRBV12-5 and J is TRBJ2-1, with a tentative D call TRBD1 (5 bases). Deletions cut 7 bases from V and 4 bases from J, with 17 bases between. The length of the CDR3 is 15 residues. CDR1 is LGHNT and CDR2 is FRNRAP in the germline V gene. CDR3: CASAITLGAYNEQFF. DNA of the CDR3: TGTGCTAGTGCCATCACCCTAGGGGCGTACAATGAGCAGTTCTTC.

The rearrangement links TRBV11-2 to TRBJ2-1; possible D gene TRBD1, 6 bases. Germline CDR1 is SGHAT and CDR2 is FQNNGV. CDR3 length equals 14 residues. Between the trimmed V and J ends, which lost 4 bases and 1 base, there was a span of 8 bases. CDR3 bases: TGTGCCAGCAGCTCACAGGGTTCCTACAATGAGCAGTTCTTC. This gives the protein CASSSQGSYNEQFF.

The chain couples TRBV7-9 to TRBJ2-1; 8 bases line up with TRBD2. V was pared by 5 bases and J by 7 bases, with 16 bases of the junction left unmatched. Germline loops: CDR1 SEHNR, CDR2 FQNEAQ (reference sequence). The CDR3 covers 17 residues. CDR3: CASSLLGEIAGTNEQFF. CDR3 sequence (DNA): TGTGCCAGCAGCCTACTAGGGGAAATAGCGGGAACAAATGAGCAGTTCTTC. The variable domain in full, with the rest retrieved from reference TRBV7-9 and TRBJ2-1, is DTGVSQNPRHKITKRGQNVTFRCDPISEHNRLYWYRQTLGQGPEFLTYFQNEAQLEKSRLLSDRFSAERPKGSFSTLEIQRTEQGDSAMYLCASSLLGEIAGTNEQFFGPGTRLTVL.

This clone has only one observation. The V gene is TRBV19, the J gene TRBJ1-5; D may be TRBD1 (5 bases). The CDR3 totals 15 residues. The V gene's germline CDR1 is LNHDA and CDR2 SQIVND (reference sequence). Trimming removed 6 bases from V and 4 bases from J, with 16 bases in between. CDR3 in amino acids: CASSPMGQTNQPQHF. CDR3 DNA sequence: TGTGCCAGTAGCCCCATGGGGCAGACGAATCAGCCCCAGCATTTT.

This chain joins TRBV18 and TRBJ2-5; 11 nucleotides match TRBD2. Germline V gene lookup returns CDR1 KGHSH and CDR2 LQKENI. Trimming took 3 bases from V and 4 from J; bases not matched to a gene: 10. The CDR3 covers 17 residues. The CDR3, as DNA: TGTGCCAGCTCACCTACAAAGAATCTAGCGGGGGGAGAGACCCAGTACTTC. This codes for CASSPTKNLAGGETQYF.

The chain recombines TRBV19 with TRBJ2-7, with a tentative D call TRBD1 (7 bases). There are 15 residues in the CDR3. Trimming removed 4 bases at V and 7 bases at J, with 20 bases between. In germline, CDR1 is LNHDA, CDR2 SQIVND (reference sequence). The DNA of the CDR3 is TGTGCCAGTAGTAAGCTTGACAGGGAGGCCCGGGAGCAGTACTTC. Translation: CASSKLDREAREQYF.

The gene calls are TRBV6-4 and TRBJ2-3; perhaps TRBD2 as D (6 bases). CDR1 and CDR2 (germline): MRHNA, SNTAGT. CDR3 size: 14 residues. The V and J ends lost 4 bases and 6 bases respectively, with 14 bases between them. DNA for the CDR3: TGTGCCAGCAGTGTCTTGGGGGGACCCGATACGCAGTATTTT. This encodes CASSVLGGPDTQYF.

The chain employs TRBV5-1 and TRBJ2-1; D is possibly TRBD1 (6 bases). The ends were cut back, 4 bases at V and 5 bases at J, with 10 bases in the middle. The CDR3 runs 13 residues. Germline V gene sequence: CDR1 SGHRS, CDR2 YFSETQ. CDR3 region: CASSGTGNNEQFF. CDR3 bases: TGCGCCAGCAGCGGAACAGGGAACAATGAGCAGTTCTTC.

The genes are TRBV6-5 and TRBJ1-5; unclear D gene. The germline gives CDR1 MNHEY, CDR2 SVGAGI. The CDR3 is 13 residues long. Trimming stripped 6 bases from V and 5 bases from J, with 11 bases between. The CDR3 is CASRVRLDQPQHF. The CDR3 DNA follows: TGTGCCAGCAGGGTGCGGCTGGATCAGCCCCAGCATTTT.

V and J are TRBV19 and TRBJ2-2; 9 bases align to TRBD2. Germline V lookup: CDR1 LNHDA, CDR2 SQIVND (reference sequence). This CDR3 is 15 amino acids long. Trimming took 4 bases from V and 5 from J; bases not matched to a gene: 5. The CDR3 protein is CASSTSGMGTGELFF. The CDR3 DNA follows: TGTGCCAGTAGTACTAGCGGGATGGGTACCGGGGAGCTGTTTTTT.

This chain uses TRBV15 with TRBJ1-4, with D maybe TRBD1 (6 bases). V was cut by 3 bases and J by 7 bases, with 15 bases left in between. The germline gives CDR1 LNHNV, CDR2 YYDKDF (reference sequence). The CDR3 runs 15 residues. CDR3 protein: CATSRRQVRAEKLFF. Here the CDR3 DNA reads TGTGCCACCAGCAGGAGACAGGTCAGGGCTGAAAAACTGTTTTTT. The complete variable domain, with remaining parts taken from reference TRBV15 and TRBJ1-4, reads DAMVIQNPRYQVTQFGKPVTLSCSQTLNHNVMYWYQQKSSQAPKLLFHYYDKDFNNEADTPDNFQSRRPNTSFCFLDIRSPGLGDTAMYLCATSRRQVRAEKLFFGSGTQLSVL.

The V gene is TRBV27, the J gene TRBJ2-7; perhaps TRBD1 as D (6 bases). Germline V gene sequence: CDR1 MNHEY, CDR2 SMNVEV (reference sequence). The CDR3 has 15 amino acids. Trimming removed 6 bases from V and 0 bases from J, with 15 bases in between. The DNA of the CDR3 is TGTGCCAGCAGAATAGGGGGACCTAGCTCCTACGAGCAGTACTTC. Translation gives CASRIGGPSSYEQYF.

CDR3 residues: CASSLLGTAENEQFF. CDR3 DNA sequence: TGTGCCAGCAGCTTGCTAGGGACAGCCGAGAATGAGCAGTTCTTC. The chain couples TRBV5-6 to TRBJ2-1, with TRBD1 matching 7 bases. The CDR3 runs 15 residues. The V and J ends lost 1 base and 7 bases, in that order; junction bases with no gene match: 8. The germline V gene encodes CDR1 SGHDT and CDR2 YYEEEE.

The chain has TRBV6-5 and TRBJ1-2, with D unclear. In germline, CDR1 is MNHEY, CDR2 SVGAGI. CDR3 length: 15 residues. V was trimmed by 2 bases and J by 0 bases, leaving 10 bases between them. The CDR3 DNA reads as TGTGCCAGCAGTTACCAGCGGCTTACTAACTATGGCTACACCTTC. The encoded protein is CASSYQRLTNYGYTF.

The chain recombines TRBV27 with TRBJ1-6, with D tentatively TRBD1 (6 bases). This CDR3 spans 17 amino acids. CDR1 and CDR2 from the germline V gene are MNHEY and SMNVEV (reference sequence). Trimming cost V 2 bases and J 8 bases, with 19 bases left between them. The DNA for the CDR3 is TGTGCCAGCAGTTTAATCGGGGGGGCAGGGGCGGATTCACCCCTCCACTTT. Its protein is CASSLIGGAGADSPLHF.

This sequence joins TRBV2 and TRBJ1-2; TRBD1 agrees at 7 bases. With V trimmed by 6 bases and J by 3 bases, 7 bases remained unmatched. Germline CDR1 SNHLY, CDR2 FYNNEI. This CDR3 is 14 amino acids long. In nucleotides, the CDR3 is TGTGCCAGCAGGAGGGGGCGCGATGACTATGGCTACACCTTC. This encodes CASRRGRDDYGYTF.

The CDR3 protein is CASRPGQGHQPQHF. The CDR3 DNA reads as TGTGCCAGCAGGCCGGGACAGGGCCATCAGCCCCAGCATTTT. The chain couples TRBV6-5 to TRBJ1-5; 9 bases align to TRBD1. V lost 6 bases to trimming and J lost 5 bases; unmatched junction nucleotides: 5. The CDR3 loop spans 14 amino acids. Germline-derived CDR1 and CDR2 are MNHEY and SVGAGI.

The chain is built from TRBV29-1 and TRBJ2-3, with TRBD1 matching over 8 bases. There are 14 residues in the CDR3. V lost 7 bases and J lost 0; bases outside the gene matches: 6. CDR1 SQVTM and CDR2 ANQGSEA come from the germline V gene. The CDR3 is CSAPTGASTDTQYF. DNA of the CDR3: TGCAGCGCCCCGACAGGGGCGAGCACAGATACGCAGTATTTT.

This chain uses TRBV18 with TRBJ2-1, with TRBD2 matching 9 bases. The CDR3 is 15 residues long. CDR1 is KGHSH and CDR2 is LQKENI in the germline V gene. Trimming at V came to 1 base and at J to 5 bases, leaving 3 bases not matched to a gene. The CDR3 spells CASSPRAGGNNEQFF. DNA of the CDR3: TGTGCCAGCTCACCACGAGCGGGAGGCAACAATGAGCAGTTCTTC.

CDR3 in amino acids: CASSYSGTRFSYEQYF. CDR3 DNA: TGTGCCAGCAGTTACTCGGGCACCCGATTCTCCTACGAGCAGTACTTC. The chain carries TRBV6-5 and TRBJ2-7; D is unclear. This CDR3 is built from 16 residues. From germline, CDR1 is MNHEY and CDR2 SVGAGI. V shed 0 bases and J shed 0 bases, with 12 bases lying between them.

V usage is TRBV4-3 and J usage is TRBJ2-7, with D perhaps TRBD2 (6 bases). The germline CDR1 and CDR2 sequences are LGHNA and YSLEER. V lost 0 bases to trimming and J lost 0 bases, with 9 bases between them. The CDR3 is 15 amino acids. CDR3: CASSQELASSYEQYF. The CDR3 DNA sequence: TGCGCCAGCAGCCAAGAACTAGCAAGCTCCTACGAGCAGTACTTC.

This clone was counted only a few times. The chain combines TRBV25-1 with TRBJ2-7, with unresolved D. The CDR3 is made up of 13 amino acids. Trimming took off 5 bases at V and 2 bases at J, with 10 bases between the two ends. The V gene's germline CDR1 is MGHDK and CDR2 SYGVNS. CDR3 bases: TGTGCCAGCAGTCTTTCCGCTACCTACGAGCAGTACTTC. Translating it yields CASSLSATYEQYF.

The V call is TRBV11-3, the J call TRBJ2-3; TRBD1 might be the D (5 bases). The CDR3 has 14 amino acids. V lost 1 base and J 4 bases, leaving 9 bases between the germline ends. Per the germline V gene, CDR1 is SGHNT and CDR2 is YENEEA. CDR3 protein: CASSLGLGPDTQYF. The CDR3 DNA reads TGTGCCAGCAGCTTAGGACTGGGGCCAGATACGCAGTATTTT.